This entry lists 30 T cell receptor beta chains sequenced from one sample in a study of blood T cell repertoires in COVID-19. TCRdb keeps only in-frame clones here, not all; method: immunoSEQ multiplex PCR. This table holds approximately 250,000 clones, roughly 86% found once. The source material was PBMCs or T cells enriched from blood (not recorded which). The source of these receptors is a woman aged 25 to 39 who had recovered from COVID-19.

DNA of the CDR3: TGTGCCATCAGATACAGGGAGTACACAGATACGCAGTATTTT. Encoded protein: CAIRYREYTDTQYF. V is TRBV10-3 and J is TRBJ2-3, with D maybe TRBD1 (6 bases). V dropped 6 bases and J dropped 2 bases, with 12 bases sitting between them. The CDR3 has 14 amino acids. CDR1 is ENHRY, CDR2 SYGVKD, per germline.

This clone was recorded once. This chain joins TRBV6-2 or TRBV6-3 and TRBJ1-1, with D unclear. CDR3 size: 13 residues. Trimming took off 6 bases at V and 5 bases at J, with 13 bases between the two ends. Germline V gene lookup returns CDR1 MNHEY and CDR2 SVGEGT. The CDR3 protein is CASSRQEDTEAFF. DNA of the CDR3: TGTGCCAGCAGCCGCCAAGAGGATACTGAAGCTTTCTTT.

The chain employs TRBV21-1 and TRBJ2-1; the table's D call of TRBD2 was not tested on the DNA. TRBV21-1 is recorded as a pseudogene. CDR3 length: 16 amino acids. The chain's CDR3 is CASSKGDSSSYNEQFF. As DNA, the CDR3 is TGTGCCAGCAGCAAAGGCGACTCTAGCTCCTACAATGAGCAGTTCTTC.

The rearrangement uses TRBV9 and TRBJ1-2; 8 bases line up with TRBD1. Losses at the gene ends were 3 bases for V and 6 bases for J; bases not matched to a gene: 10. The CDR3 is 15 residues long. The germline V gene encodes CDR1 SGDLS and CDR2 YYNGEE. CDR3 in amino acids: CASSADRGILDGYTF. The CDR3 nucleotides are TGTGCCAGCAGCGCCGACAGGGGCATTTTAGATGGCTACACCTTC. Full variable domain (rest looked up from reference TRBV9 and TRBJ1-2): DSGVTQTPKHLITATGQRVTLRCSPRSGDLSVYWYQQSLDQGLQFLIQYYNGEERAKGNILERFSAQQFPDLHSELNLSSLELGDSALYFCASSADRGILDGYTFGSGTRLTVV.

This chain links TRBV6-5 with TRBJ1-2; D may be TRBD1 (5 bases). This CDR3 is built from 12 residues. V lost 6 bases, J lost 7 bases, and 12 bases lay in between. Per germline, CDR1 MNHEY and CDR2 SVGAGI. CDR3 coding DNA: TGTGCCAGCAGCCTTAACGGGGGTGGCTACACCTTC. Translated, it gives CASSLNGGGYTF.

The chain recombines TRBV6-5 with TRBJ1-2; D unresolved. The length of the CDR3 is 14 residues. Trimming removed 5 bases at V and 1 base at J, with 11 bases between. Germline values: CDR1 MNHEY, CDR2 SVGAGI. CDR3 DNA sequence: TGTGCCAGCAGTCAATCGCCGGTTAACTATGGCTACACCTTC. Amino acids: CASSQSPVNYGYTF.

This rearrangement joins TRBV3-1 (or the pseudogene TRBV3-2) to TRBJ2-1; D gene unclear. CDR1 is LGHDT and CDR2 is YNNKEL in the germline V gene (reference sequence). The CDR3 spans 15 residues. Trimming cost V 0 bases and J 2 bases, with 8 bases left between them. CDR3 loop: CASSQDPLAYNEQFF. The CDR3 coding sequence is TGTGCCAGCAGCCAAGATCCCCTCGCCTACAATGAGCAGTTCTTC.

This chain links TRBV27 with TRBJ2-7; 13 nucleotides line up with TRBD2. The CDR3 has 17 residues. J was trimmed by 7 bases and V by 5 bases; bases with no gene match: 14. Germline V gene sequence: CDR1 MNHEY, CDR2 SMNVEV (reference sequence). Here the CDR3 reads CASSTLLLAGGPGEQYF. CDR3 nucleotide sequence: TGTGCCAGCAGTACCCTACTACTAGCGGGAGGGCCGGGTGAGCAGTACTTC.

The chain links TRBV28 to TRBJ1-5; D perhaps matches TRBD1 (5 bases). In germline, CDR1 is MDHEN, CDR2 SYDVKM. The V and J ends lost 3 bases and 4 bases respectively, with 7 bases between them. CDR3 length: 13 residues. In DNA, the CDR3 is TGTGCCAGCAGTTTGTCAGGGAATCAGCCCCAGCATTTT. Encoded protein: CASSLSGNQPQHF.

The gene calls are TRBV7-8 and TRBJ1-2, with D possibly matching TRBD1 (6 bases). The CDR3 consists of 14 residues. Looked up from germline, CDR1 is SGHVS and CDR2 is FQNEAQ. V lost 1 base, J lost 7 bases, and 13 bases lay in between. CDR3 coding DNA: TGTGCCAGCAGCTTAGGGCTGGGGGCAGGTGGCTACACCTTC. Protein: CASSLGLGAGGYTF.

The V and J genes are TRBV5-1 and TRBJ1-1; 8 bases agree with TRBD1. With V trimmed by 4 bases and J by 4 bases, 15 bases remained unmatched. The CDR3 has 17 amino acids. From germline, CDR1 is SGHRS and CDR2 YFSETQ. CDR3 loop: CASSKPGGASMATEAFF. In DNA form, the CDR3 reads TGCGCCAGCAGCAAGCCAGGGGGCGCGAGTATGGCCACTGAAGCTTTCTTT.

The sample holds one count of this clone. This chain uses TRBV30 with TRBJ2-7; D is possibly TRBD2 (6 bases). This CDR3 spans 14 amino acids. Germline lookup yields CDR1 GTSNPN and CDR2 SVGIG (reference sequence). The V and J ends lost 1 base and 6 bases respectively, with 16 bases between them. CDR3 nucleotides: TGTGCCTGGAGTGCCGAAACGGGACTCTCCGAGCAGTACTTC. Amino acids: CAWSAETGLSEQYF.

This clone has a single count. The genes are TRBV23-1 and TRBJ2-7, with 8 bases that match TRBD2. TRBV23-1 is an open reading frame, and its role is uncertain. The J segment lost 1 base and the V segment lost 2 bases, leaving 19 bases of the junction unmatched. The CDR3 covers 20 residues. CDR3 nucleotides: TGCGCCAGCAGTCAAAGTGGGTGGGTCGCCGGGGGGGCACCATCCTACGAGCAGTACTTC. This sequence encodes CASSQSGWVAGGAPSYEQYF.

This clone has only one observation. The CDR3 DNA follows: TGTGCCAGCAGTGAACCAGACAGGGGAGGCAATCAGCCCCAGCATTTT. Translating it yields CASSEPDRGGNQPQHF. The chain links TRBV6-1 to TRBJ1-5; 8 bases are shared with TRBD1. V shed 2 bases and J 2 bases; nucleotides not matched to a gene: 5. The CDR3 extends over 16 amino acids. Germline CDR1 is MNHNS and CDR2 is SASEGT.

J is TRBJ2-7 and V is TRBV27; 13 positions match TRBD2. Germline values: CDR1 MNHEY, CDR2 SMNVEV (reference sequence). V shed 6 bases, J shed 12 bases, and the junction held 8 bases outside the gene matches. CDR3 length: 13 residues. This CDR3 is CASRSGLAGDLYF. In DNA form, the CDR3 reads TGTGCCAGCAGATCCGGACTAGCGGGAGATTTGTACTTC.

The CDR3 reads CATSDPGQTEGYTF. Here the CDR3 DNA reads TGTGCCACCAGTGATCCTGGACAGACGGAGGGCTACACCTTC. The rearrangement uses TRBV24-1 and TRBJ1-2, with a tentative D call TRBD1 (6 bases). V lost 3 bases to trimming and J lost 8 bases, with 15 bases between them. Per the germline V gene, CDR1 is KGHDR and CDR2 is SFDVKD. CDR3 length equals 14 residues.

This clone was counted between two and nine times. J is TRBJ1-2 and V is TRBV28; 7 bases map to TRBD1. Germline assignment: CDR1 MDHEN and CDR2 SYDVKM. Losses at the gene ends were 5 bases for V and 2 bases for J; bases not matched to a gene: 8. The CDR3 is 15 residues long. CDR3 protein: CASSRLTGRNYGYTF. The CDR3 nucleotides are TGTGCCAGCAGTCGGTTGACAGGGAGGAACTATGGCTACACCTTC.

The CDR3 spells CASSQGPRQGTDTQYF. In nucleotides, the CDR3 is TGCGCCAGCAGCCAAGGACCCCGACAGGGAACAGATACGCAGTATTTT. The chain links TRBV4-1 to TRBJ2-3, with TRBD1 matching over 7 bases. Germline V CDR1 and CDR2: MGHRA, YSYEKL. The V segment lost 1 base and the J segment 3 bases; nucleotides outside the gene matches: 7. The CDR3 sequence is 16 residues long.

This rearrangement joins TRBV6-4 to TRBJ1-4; 7 positions match TRBD1. The ends lost 6 bases at V and 0 bases at J; junction bases unmatched: 10. The CDR3 is 17 residues long. CDR1 and CDR2 (germline): MRHNA, SNTAGT. The CDR3 DNA is TGTGCCAGCAGGAGCCCCGGGACAGATACAACTAATGAAAAACTGTTTTTT. Translated: CASRSPGTDTTNEKLFF.

V gene TRBV5-1 combines with J gene TRBJ1-1; D may be TRBD1 (6 bases). V was shortened by 0 bases and J by 0 bases, with 15 bases between the two germline ends. CDR1 and CDR2 from the germline V gene are SGHRS and YFSETQ. CDR3 length: 17 amino acids. The DNA of the CDR3 is TGCGCCAGCAGCTTGGCCAGGGGTCGCATCATGAACACTGAAGCTTTCTTT. This gives the protein CASSLARGRIMNTEAFF.

This chain links TRBV19 with TRBJ2-2; tentative D call: TRBD2 (5 bases). This CDR3 is built from 13 residues. V shed 3 bases and J shed 9 bases, with 11 bases lying between them. Germline CDR1 LNHDA, CDR2 SQIVND (reference sequence). The CDR3 is CASSIVGARELFF. The DNA of the CDR3 is TGTGCCAGTAGTATTGTGGGAGCCCGGGAGCTGTTTTTT.

Here the CDR3 DNA reads TGTGCCAGCAGTTACTCGACTCTGAACACTGAAGCTTTCTTT. It encodes CASSYSTLNTEAFF. The chain is built from TRBV6-6 and TRBJ1-1, with unresolved D. Germline V CDR1 and CDR2: MNHNY, SVGAGI (reference sequence). V was clipped by 0 bases and J by 0 bases, with 5 bases between them. This CDR3 is built from 14 residues.

The chain joins TRBV3-1 (or the pseudogene TRBV3-2) to TRBJ2-2; 13 bases match TRBD2. In germline, CDR1 is LGHDT, CDR2 YNNKEL (reference sequence). The length of the CDR3 is 15 residues. V lost 6 bases, J lost 6 bases, and 4 bases stayed unmatched. The CDR3 is CASRATSGRPGELFF. In nucleotides, the CDR3 is TGTGCCAGCAGGGCGACTAGCGGGAGGCCCGGGGAGCTGTTTTTT.

This clone was recorded only once. The chain links TRBV30 to TRBJ2-3; tentative D call: TRBD2 (6 bases). V lost 0 bases and J lost 0, with 10 bases in between. CDR3 length: 15 residues. Germline CDR1 and CDR2: GTSNPN and SVGIG (reference sequence). In DNA form, the CDR3 reads TGTGCCTGGAGTGTAGGAGGGGCCAGCACAGATACGCAGTATTTT. It specifies CAWSVGGASTDTQYF.

The chain combines TRBV10-3 with TRBJ1-1; no reliable D call. Per germline, CDR1 ENHRY and CDR2 SYGVKD. CDR3 length: 13 amino acids. Trimming stripped 6 bases from V and 3 bases from J, with 11 bases between. The CDR3 bases are TGTGCCATCAGCTTTAATCTTGACACTGAAGCTTTCTTT. This translates into CAISFNLDTEAFF.

V gene TRBV7-8 combines with J gene TRBJ1-5; 9 nucleotides agree with TRBD1. Germline loops: CDR1 SGHVS, CDR2 FQNEAQ. There are 17 residues in the CDR3. The ends lost 3 bases at V and 7 bases at J; junction bases unmatched: 13. CDR3 sequence: CASSFFGDREIIQPQHF. For the CDR3, the DNA is TGTGCCAGCAGCTTCTTCGGGGACAGGGAGATTATCCAGCCCCAGCATTTT.

This rearrangement joins TRBV6-2 or TRBV6-3 to TRBJ2-5, with D hard to call. Germline assignment: CDR1 MNHEY and CDR2 SVGEGT. V dropped 0 bases and J dropped 1 base, with 9 bases sitting between them. The CDR3 has 15 amino acids. CDR3 in DNA: TGTGCCAGCAGTTACTCCATGAGCCTCCAAGAGACCCAGTACTTC. Encoded protein: CASSYSMSLQETQYF.

The chain recombines TRBV12-3 or TRBV12-4 with TRBJ1-1, with 7 positions matching TRBD1. The CDR3 runs to 13 residues. V was pared by 2 bases and J by 11 bases, with 8 bases of the junction left unmatched. CDR3 sequence reads: CASSLLGGNMAFF. CDR3 bases: TGTGCCAGCAGTTTATTAGGGGGCAATATGGCTTTCTTT.

This sequence joins TRBV11-2 and TRBJ2-7; 7 nucleotides match TRBD1. CDR1 SGHAT and CDR2 FQNNGV come from the germline V gene. V dropped 5 bases and J dropped 2; count of bases not matched to a gene: 3. The CDR3 loop spans 13 amino acids. For the CDR3, the DNA is TGTGCCAGCAGCCCGGGACAGACCTACGAGCAGTACTTC. Translated, it gives CASSPGQTYEQYF.

CDR3 sequence: CASSTRSNTEAFF. CDR3 DNA sequence: TGTGCCAGCAGCACCCGGTCGAACACTGAAGCTTTCTTT. The gene calls are TRBV7-9 and TRBJ1-1; D gene ambiguous. V was trimmed by 5 bases and J by 1 base, leaving 8 bases between them. The CDR3 runs 13 residues. Germline V lookup: CDR1 SEHNR, CDR2 FQNEAQ (reference sequence).